The text below deals with one TCR beta chain. Its antigen is as yet unknown. This sample was taken from a study of cytomegalovirus exposure and HLA in healthy donors. Study outcomes and limitations: A later analysis found common viral pathogens apparently linked to several of the most significant clusters.

V was trimmed by 5 bases and J by 0 bases, leaving 12 bases between them. Germline loops: CDR1 MNHNY, CDR2 SVGAGI (reference sequence). The CDR3 is made up of 15 amino acids. Amplification used 60 Vbeta primers and 13 Jbeta primers. The data were produced by immunoSEQ multiplex PCR, yet TCRdb's version contains in-frame clones alone and is incomplete. This sample has tens of thousands of clones, with over 60% found just once. The receptor was derived from a woman aged 25 to 39 in good health and CMV-seronegative. Input material: PBMCs. The chain has TRBV6-6 and TRBJ2-3, with a tentative D call TRBD1 (6 bases). CDR3 coding DNA: TGTGCCAGCAGTCACGGGACACTTAGCACAGATACGCAGTATTTT. This encodes CASSHGTLSTDTQYF.